This TCR beta chain was found in a study of cytotoxic CD8 clonotypes in ibrutinib-treated CLL. Study background: Sequenced samples delivered averages of some 260,000 productive templates and some 93,000 productive rearrangements. Findings and caveats of the study: Baseline values of clonality outstripped age-matched healthy donors and followed circulating CD8+ T-cell counts.

The CDR3 runs 17 residues. V was clipped by 7 bases and J by 5 bases; unmatched bases: 12. Germline CDR1 and CDR2: WSHSY and SAAADI. Remarks on this clone: The antigen remains undetermined.

Profiled with immunoSEQ multiplex PCR; TCRdb holds only in-frame clones, not every one. The table has tens of thousands of clones, over 60% seen once. This sequence originates from a human donor with chronic lymphocytic leukemia. This chain links TRBV10-2 with TRBJ2-2; 11 bases fit TRBD2. The sequenced sample was PBMCs, obtained after 12 months of ibrutinib treatment. CDR3 in amino acids: CASTALTSGIGTGELFF. CDR3 sequence (DNA): TGCGCCAGCACTGCCCTGACTAGCGGGATAGGGACCGGGGAGCTGTTTTTT.